The 5 T cell receptor beta chains listed next were all sequenced from one sample in a study of control samples from healthy donors and cancer patients. Sequencing used immunoSEQ multiplex PCR; TCRdb keeps in-frame clones, though not all of them. The sample shows more than 70,000 clones, approximately 94% of them seen only once. The sequencing input was blood. The receptor source for this set is a woman under 40 in good health.

The chain joins TRBV7-9 to TRBJ2-7, with TRBD1 matching 7 bases. The CDR3 has 12 amino acids. Germline-derived CDR1 and CDR2 are SEHNR and FQNEAQ (reference sequence). The J segment lost 4 bases and the V segment lost 5 bases, leaving 2 bases of the junction unmatched. The CDR3 DNA sequence: TGTGCCAGCAGCCGGGACAGATACGAGCAGTACTTC. Translating it yields CASSRDRYEQYF.

This chain uses TRBV19 with TRBJ1-2; D is undetermined. The germline V and J ends were trimmed by 7 bases and 0 bases, with 15 bases remaining between them. CDR1 and CDR2 (germline): LNHDA, SQIVND (reference sequence). The length of the CDR3 is 15 residues. This chain's CDR3 is CASTNDRIANYGYTF. CDR3 bases: TGTGCCAGTACCAACGACCGGATAGCTAACTATGGCTACACCTTC.

This rearrangement joins TRBV3-1 (or the pseudogene TRBV3-2) to TRBJ1-3; D not certain. The CDR3 has 16 amino acids. V was cut by 5 bases and J by 0 bases, with 14 bases left in between. The germline CDR1 and CDR2 sequences are LGHDT and YNNKEL (reference sequence). CDR3 region: CASSFGPEDSGNTIYF. In DNA form, the CDR3 reads TGTGCCAGCAGCTTTGGACCGGAAGACTCTGGAAACACCATATATTTT.

DNA of the CDR3: TGTGCCAGCAGACCCTCAGCGGGGTCCGTGGCAGATACGCAGTATTTT. It is translated as CASRPSAGSVADTQYF. The chain couples TRBV13 to TRBJ2-3; the match to TRBD2 covers 7 bases. The V gene's germline CDR1 is PRHDT and CDR2 FYEKMQ (reference sequence). The CDR3 has 16 residues. Trimming removed 6 bases from V and 4 bases from J; junction bases left unmatched: 13.

The V and J genes are TRBV12-3 or TRBV12-4 and TRBJ2-5; perhaps TRBD2 as D (6 bases). Trimming stripped 6 bases from V and 2 bases from J, with 10 bases between. This CDR3 is 13 amino acids long. CDR3 sequence reads: CASSGGPQETQYF. DNA of the CDR3: TGTGCCAGCAGCGGGGGACCACAAGAGACCCAGTACTTC.